The sequence of this T cell receptor beta chain was determined in a study of low-dose radiotherapy and immunotherapy resistance in tumors. Study details: The study gave Cohort 2 1 Gy per fraction every two weeks, totaling 13 Gy over 26 weeks. Every two weeks, one day ahead of radiation and immunotherapy, cyclophosphamide 200 mg/m2 was given (intravenously).

The germline V gene has CDR1 SGHTA and CDR2 FQGNSA. The CDR3 covers 15 residues. V was clipped by 5 bases and J by 9 bases; unmatched bases: 6. Many counts were recorded for this clonotype. Time point described: before trial treatment. With TRAV- and TRBV-specific primers, first-strand cDNA was made, covering the alpha and beta chains. TCRs underwent 20 PCR cycles of amplification with a constant-region primer and V-primer adapter. TCRdb itself ran the reads through MiXCR, one entry per CDR3 protein. The profile shows about 89,000 distinct CDR3 sequences, 9.4% of them singletons. The rearrangement links TRBV7-2 to TRBJ2-1; 14 nucleotides line up with TRBD2. This sequence originates from a male donor with prostate cancer. Sequences were derived from PBMCs, sampled before treatment. This CDR3 is CASSQGLAGVGEQFF. The CDR3 DNA follows: TGTGCCAGCAGCCAGGGACTAGCGGGAGTCGGTGAGCAGTTCTTC. The full variable domain, completed using reference TRBV7-2 and TRBJ2-1, is GAGVSQSPSNKVTEKGKDVELRCDPISGHTALYWYRQSLGQGLEFLIYFQGNSAPDKSGLPSDRFSAERTGGSVSTLTIQRTQQEDSAVYLCASSQGLAGVGEQFFGPGTRLTVL.